This entry lists 29 T cell receptor beta chains sequenced from one sample in a study of beta chain features in type 1 diabetes. cDNA synthesis used the whole RNA isolate, giving expressed TCRB sequences. Sequenced by immunoSEQ multiplex PCR; TCRdb stores in-frame clones only, minus some. This table holds 150,000 or so clones, about 8.7% found once. The sample taken for sequencing was central memory CD4+ T cells from blood. These TCRs come from a man aged 18 to 30 in good health.

This chain joins TRBV10-3 and TRBJ2-5, with 8 positions matching TRBD2. Trimming at V came to 4 bases and at J to 4 bases, leaving 8 bases not matched to a gene. The CDR3 is made up of 15 amino acids. Germline CDR1 is ENHRY and CDR2 is SYGVKD. In DNA, the CDR3 is TGTGCCATCAGTGGAGGTGGGGGACTAGGAGAGACCCAGTACTTC. Translating it yields CAISGGGGLGETQYF.

This clone was observed a handful of times. This sequence joins TRBV9 and TRBJ2-7; D possibly corresponds to TRBD2 (7 bases). V lost 4 bases to trimming and J lost 5 bases, with 19 bases between them. Germline CDR1 reads SGDLS; CDR2 reads YYNGEE. CDR3 length: 15 residues. Here the CDR3 DNA reads TGTGCCAGCAGCAGCGGAGGGGGGGTCGAACACGAGCAGTACTTC. Its protein is CASSSGGGVEHEQYF.

This clone was detected a few times. V is TRBV11-2 and J is TRBJ2-3; D is perhaps TRBD1 (5 bases). Germline V CDR1 and CDR2: SGHAT, FQNNGV. The CDR3 has 16 residues. V was clipped by 1 base and J by 4 bases, with 15 bases between them. The CDR3 protein is CASSLGQTHSSDTQYF. The CDR3, as DNA: TGTGCCAGCAGCTTAGGACAGACCCACTCATCAGATACGCAGTATTTT.

This clone came up a few times. The DNA for the CDR3 is TGTGCCAGTAGCCCTACCGGGGTGGAGGCTTTCTTT. Translation gives CASSPTGVEAFF. The chain recombines TRBV19 with TRBJ1-1; D is ambiguous. Germline V CDR1 and CDR2: LNHDA, SQIVND (reference sequence). V was shortened by 6 bases and J by 11 bases, with 16 bases between the two germline ends. There are 12 residues in the CDR3.

This chain joins TRBV4-2 and TRBJ2-6; TRBD2 agrees at 9 bases. Germline V gene data show CDR1 as LGHNA and CDR2 as YNFKEQ. With 0 bases clipped from V and 0 bases from J, the junction kept 6 bases outside the gene matches. The CDR3 runs to 19 residues. The CDR3 here is CASSQDAASGVSGANVLTF. The CDR3 region has the DNA TGTGCCAGCAGCCAAGACGCGGCTAGCGGGGTCTCTGGGGCCAACGTCCTGACTTTC.

This sequence joins TRBV28 and TRBJ2-3, with TRBD1 identical over 7 bases. Germline CDR1 MDHEN, CDR2 SYDVKM. J lost 7 bases, V lost 6 bases, and 10 bases had no gene match. The CDR3 covers 14 residues. CDR3 coding DNA: TGTGCCAGCAGCTCACACAGGGGTGGGAATACGCAGTATTTT. This codes for CASSSHRGGNTQYF.

The chain couples TRBV7-2 to TRBJ2-1, with TRBD2 matching over 14 bases. V lost 3 bases, J lost 7 bases, and 5 bases stayed unmatched. Germline assignment: CDR1 SGHTA and CDR2 FQGNSA. CDR3 length: 16 amino acids. The CDR3 protein is CASSLTSGGARNEQFF. The CDR3 region has the DNA TGTGCCAGCAGCTTGACTAGCGGGGGGGCGAGGAATGAGCAGTTCTTC. The full variable domain, in which reference TRBV7-2 and TRBJ2-1 provide the parts outside the CDR3, is GAGVSQSPSNKVTEKGKDVELRCDPISGHTALYWYRQSLGQGLEFLIYFQGNSAPDKSGLPSDRFSAERTGGSVSTLTIQRTQQEDSAVYLCASSLTSGGARNEQFFGPGTRLTVL.

The CDR3 sequence is CATRTTGDNQPQHF. The CDR3 coding sequence is TGTGCCACCAGAACTACAGGGGACAATCAGCCCCAGCATTTT. The chain couples TRBV10-3 to TRBJ1-5, with 7 positions matching TRBD1. This CDR3 is 14 amino acids long. J was trimmed by 3 bases and V by 10 bases; bases with no gene match: 9. The germline V gene encodes CDR1 ENHRY and CDR2 SYGVKD.

This clone occurred a few times. The chain has TRBV7-2 and TRBJ1-2, with TRBD1 as a possible D gene (5 bases). The CDR3 loop spans 15 amino acids. The germline gives CDR1 SGHTA, CDR2 FQGNSA. With 0 bases removed from V and 4 bases from J, the gap between germline ends came to 12 bases. The CDR3 DNA reads as TGTGCCAGCAGCTTAGCGGACATCCGACTCTATGGCTACACCTTC. Protein sequence: CASSLADIRLYGYTF. Supplemented by reference TRBV7-2 and TRBJ1-2, the full variable domain reads GAGVSQSPSNKVTEKGKDVELRCDPISGHTALYWYRQSLGQGLEFLIYFQGNSAPDKSGLPSDRFSAERTGGSVSTLTIQRTQQEDSAVYLCASSLADIRLYGYTFGSGTRLTVV.

The V gene is TRBV7-2, the J gene TRBJ2-7; D is unclear. CDR1 SGHTA and CDR2 FQGNSA come from the germline V gene. The CDR3 extends over 12 amino acids. Between the trimmed V and J ends, which lost 6 bases and 0 bases, there was a span of 6 bases. The CDR3 loop is CASSFFSYEQYF. The DNA for the CDR3 is TGTGCCAGCAGTTTCTTCTCCTACGAGCAGTACTTC.

This clone was observed a handful of times. This rearrangement joins TRBV5-4 to TRBJ2-7, with TRBD1 identical over 9 bases. The CDR3 sequence is 15 residues long. Germline V gene lookup returns CDR1 SGHNT and CDR2 YYREEE (reference sequence). The junction had 7 bases not matched to a gene; V was cut back by 3 bases and J by 3 bases. The CDR3 nucleotides are TGTGCCAGCAGCTCAGAACAGGGGGCAAGCTACGAGCAGTACTTC. Translated: CASSSEQGASYEQYF.

The rearrangement links TRBV5-4 to TRBJ2-4; 9 nucleotides line up with TRBD1. Germline V gives CDR1 SGHNT, CDR2 YYREEE (reference sequence). CDR3 size: 20 residues. The J segment lost 2 bases and the V segment lost 4 bases, leaving 19 bases of the junction unmatched. The CDR3 coding sequence is TGTGCCAGCAGCCTAAAACCGGGACAGGGAGGTTCACTAACCAAAAACATTCAGTACTTC. Amino acid sequence: CASSLKPGQGGSLTKNIQYF.

This clone was detected many times. V gene TRBV30 combines with J gene TRBJ2-3; TRBD1 matches 11 bases. Germline V gene lookup returns CDR1 GTSNPN and CDR2 SVGIG (reference sequence). CDR3 size: 14 residues. The V and J ends lost 4 bases and 4 bases, in that order; junction bases with no gene match: 4. The CDR3 region is CAWNPGQGADTQYF. The CDR3 bases are TGTGCCTGGAATCCGGGACAGGGGGCAGATACGCAGTATTTT.

This clone was found a few times. V usage is TRBV6-1 and J usage is TRBJ2-7, with a tentative D call TRBD2 (5 bases). Trimming took off 6 bases at V and 2 bases at J, with 11 bases between the two ends. Germline CDR1 reads MNHNS; CDR2 reads SASEGT. The CDR3 has 13 amino acids. The CDR3 coding sequence is TGTGCCAGCAGGCCCACTAGTACCTACGAGCAGTACTTC. It yields the protein CASRPTSTYEQYF.

This clone was observed a few times. This chain connects TRBV19 to TRBJ2-7, with 10 bases identical to TRBD1. The CDR3 spans 15 residues. V shed 5 bases and J 5 bases; nucleotides not matched to a gene: 9. Germline CDR1 reads LNHDA; CDR2 reads SQIVND (reference sequence). CDR3 sequence reads: CASSPDRGSVDEQYF. The CDR3 DNA is TGTGCCAGTAGTCCGGACAGGGGGTCGGTCGACGAGCAGTACTTC.

This clone was observed a few times. This chain's CDR3 is CASTHITGVAKNIQYF. The DNA of the CDR3 is TGTGCCAGCACCCACATTACCGGGGTAGCCAAAAACATTCAGTACTTC. V gene TRBV28 combines with J gene TRBJ2-4; maybe TRBD2 (5 bases). The V end was cut by 7 bases, the J end by 0 bases, with 16 bases between. The germline V gene has CDR1 MDHEN and CDR2 SYDVKM. The CDR3 runs 16 residues. Complete variable domain (other parts from reference TRBV28 and TRBJ2-4): DVKVTQSSRYLVKRTGEKVFLECVQDMDHENMFWYRQDPGLGLRLIYFSYDVKMKEKGDIPEGYSVSREKKERFSLILESASTNQTSMYLCASTHITGVAKNIQYFGAGTRLSVL.

The chain carries TRBV18 and TRBJ2-2, with D tentatively TRBD1 (6 bases). Germline CDR1 KGHSH, CDR2 LQKENI. The length of the CDR3 is 16 residues. Between the trimmed V and J ends, which lost 0 bases and 5 bases, there was a span of 13 bases. CDR3 DNA: TGTGCCAGCTCACCACCCGTAACGCAGGGGACCGGGGAGCTGTTTTTT. Its translation is CASSPPVTQGTGELFF.

The chain uses TRBV19 and TRBJ1-2; a weak D match, TRBD1 (5 bases). The CDR3 extends over 13 amino acids. Germline V gene sequence: CDR1 LNHDA, CDR2 SQIVND (reference sequence). V was clipped by 3 bases and J by 8 bases, with 13 bases between them. The CDR3 bases are TGTGCCAGTAGTATGGTGCGGCAGGGAGGCTACACCTTC. It translates to CASSMVRQGGYTF. Based on the CDR3 plus reference TRBV19 and TRBJ1-2, the full variable domain is DGGITQSPKYLFRKEGQNVTLSCEQNLNHDAMYWYRQDPGQGLRLIYYSQIVNDFQKGDIAEGYSVSREKKESFPLTVTSAQKNPTAFYLCASSMVRQGGYTFGSGTRLTVV.

The table lists this clone with many counts. The rearrangement joins TRBV7-9 to TRBJ2-5; 10 nucleotides align to TRBD2. Unmatched junction bases numbered 7, after V lost 2 bases and J lost 4 bases. This CDR3 region has 16 residues. In germline, CDR1 is SEHNR, CDR2 FQNEAQ (reference sequence). The CDR3 loop is CASSLMGLAMRETQYF. DNA of the CDR3: TGTGCCAGCAGCTTAATGGGACTAGCGATGCGAGAGACCCAGTACTTC.

V and J are TRBV7-3 and TRBJ1-5, with 8 bases lining up with TRBD1. There are 14 residues in the CDR3. J gave up 6 bases and V 2 bases, and 3 bases lay outside the gene matches. Germline V gives CDR1 SGHTA, CDR2 FQGTGA. The CDR3 spells CASSLGQGSQPQHF. The DNA for the CDR3 is TGTGCCAGCAGCTTAGGACAGGGAAGTCAGCCCCAGCATTTT.

The chain carries TRBV9 and TRBJ1-2; TRBD1 agrees at 9 bases. Germline loops: CDR1 SGDLS, CDR2 YYNGEE. This CDR3 comprises 14 residues. With 3 bases clipped from V and 4 bases from J, the junction kept 4 bases outside the gene matches. CDR3 bases: TGTGCCAGCAGCGGGACAGGGGACGTCTATGGCTACACCTTC. This sequence encodes CASSGTGDVYGYTF.

This rearrangement joins TRBV5-1 to TRBJ2-2, with 10 bases fitting TRBD1. This CDR3 spans 16 amino acids. The junction had 8 bases not matched to a gene; V was cut back by 3 bases and J by 6 bases. Germline values: CDR1 SGHRS, CDR2 YFSETQ. CDR3 in DNA: TGCGCCAGCAGCTCGGACAGGGGGAGGTACGCCGGGGAGCTGTTTTTT. It translates to CASSSDRGRYAGELFF.

This clone was counted a few times. The chain has TRBV27 and TRBJ2-3; a possible D gene is TRBD2 (6 bases). This CDR3 has 12 residues. The V end was cut by 5 bases, the J end by 7 bases, with 10 bases between. Looked up from germline, CDR1 is MNHEY and CDR2 is SMNVEV (reference sequence). CDR3 bases: TGTGCCAGCAGTGTTAGCGGCTATACGCAGTATTTT. Protein sequence: CASSVSGYTQYF.

The V gene is TRBV7-2, the J gene TRBJ2-1, with 13 bases identical to TRBD2. In germline, CDR1 is SGHTA, CDR2 FQGNSA. The CDR3 consists of 16 residues. V gave up 5 bases and J gave up 7 bases; unmatched junction bases: 8. CDR3 coding DNA: TGTGCCAGCAGCGTCCGGGGACTAGCGGGGCGGAATGAGCAGTTCTTC. It encodes CASSVRGLAGRNEQFF.

This clone was recorded a few times. The rearrangement joins TRBV6-4 to TRBJ1-1, with TRBD1 as a possible D gene (6 bases). The CDR3 contains 14 residues. CDR1 and CDR2 (germline): MRHNA, SNTAGT. Trimming took off 5 bases at V and 4 bases at J, with 14 bases between the two ends. CDR3 residues: CASSNKGGSTEAFF. The CDR3 nucleotides are TGTGCCAGCAGTAACAAAGGGGGTAGCACTGAAGCTTTCTTT.

The chain carries TRBV7-9 and TRBJ2-3; 9 bases fit TRBD2. The CDR3 covers 15 residues. The V gene's germline CDR1 is SEHNR and CDR2 FQNEAQ (reference sequence). V was clipped by 1 base and J by 4 bases; unmatched bases: 3. CDR3 nucleotides: TGTGCCAGCAGCTTAGTAGCGGGGGTGGCAGATACGCAGTATTTT. This gives the protein CASSLVAGVADTQYF.

This clone appeared a few times. CDR3 protein: CASSQDAGYREAFF. The CDR3, as DNA: TGCGCCAGCAGCCAAGATGCCGGTTATCGAGAAGCTTTCTTT. The genes are TRBV4-1 and TRBJ1-1; unclear D gene. Germline V gene data show CDR1 as MGHRA and CDR2 as YSYEKL. There are 14 residues in the CDR3. Trimming cost V 0 bases and J 8 bases, with 13 bases left between them.

The rearrangement joins TRBV7-2 to TRBJ2-3; 8 bases align to TRBD1. Looked up from germline, CDR1 is SGHTA and CDR2 is FQGNSA. This CDR3 contains 16 residues. The V gene end was trimmed by 5 bases and the J gene end by 2 bases; junction bases not matched to a gene: 9. In DNA, the CDR3 is TGTGCCAGCAGCGGCCGACAGGGGCGAACCACAGATACGCAGTATTTT. Encoded protein: CASSGRQGRTTDTQYF. The full variable domain, rest sourced from reference TRBV7-2 and TRBJ2-3, is GAGVSQSPSNKVTEKGKDVELRCDPISGHTALYWYRQSLGQGLEFLIYFQGNSAPDKSGLPSDRFSAERTGGSVSTLTIQRTQQEDSAVYLCASSGRQGRTTDTQYFGPGTRLTVL.

A few counts support this clone. The rearrangement joins TRBV27 to TRBJ2-5, with TRBD1 identical over 10 bases. Germline trimming cut 2 bases from V and 5 bases from J; bases unmatched to any gene: 5. The CDR3 extends over 15 amino acids. Germline V CDR1 and CDR2: MNHEY, SMNVEV (reference sequence). The CDR3 coding sequence is TGTGCCAGCAGTTTAGGGACAGGGGTCGGGGAGACCCAGTACTTC. It yields the protein CASSLGTGVGETQYF.